These 6 T cell receptor beta chains originate from one sample sequenced in a study of blood T cell repertoires in COVID-19. Sequencing used immunoSEQ multiplex PCR; TCRdb keeps in-frame clones, though not all of them. The sample includes around 180,000 clones, approximately 87% of them seen just once. The specimen was peripheral blood. The receptors shown here come from a man in his forties with active or convalescent COVID-19.

The chain links TRBV7-2 to TRBJ2-7; 8 positions match TRBD2. The V gene end was trimmed by 1 base and the J gene end by 3 bases; junction bases not matched to a gene: 5. The CDR3 runs to 15 residues. The germline V gene has CDR1 SGHTA and CDR2 FQGNSA. CDR3 sequence (DNA): TGTGCCAGCAGCTTAGACCGGACTAGCATCTACGAGCAGTACTTC. Protein product: CASSLDRTSIYEQYF.

This clone was observed once. The rearrangement joins TRBV30 to TRBJ1-3; D unclear. V gave up 4 bases and J gave up 3 bases, with 7 bases separating them. The CDR3 contains 12 residues. The V gene's germline CDR1 is GTSNPN and CDR2 SVGIG (reference sequence). CDR3 sequence (DNA): TGTGCCTGGAAGACTGGTGGAAACACCATATATTTT. Translated, it gives CAWKTGGNTIYF.

The chain couples TRBV5-8 to TRBJ1-4, with D perhaps TRBD1 (6 bases). The V end lost 0 bases, the J end lost 6 bases, and 15 bases lay between the germline ends. Germline V gene data show CDR1 as SGHTS and CDR2 as YDEGEE. This CDR3 is built from 16 residues. The CDR3 loop reads CASSLGRVGADEKLFF. The CDR3 region has the DNA TGTGCCAGCAGCTTGGGGCGAGTGGGGGCGGATGAAAAACTGTTTTTT.

The J gene is TRBJ1-2, the V gene TRBV9; TRBD1 might be the D (6 bases). Germline CDR1 is SGDLS and CDR2 is YYNGEE. V was cut by 3 bases and J by 14 bases, with 23 bases left in between. The CDR3 has 14 amino acids. Here the CDR3 DNA reads TGTGCCAGCAGCGCTACAGCAGGGGACAACGTCAGGACCTTC. Encoded protein: CASSATAGDNVRTF.

Turning to this clone: A read error may account for a junction end that differs from germline. This chain links TRBV14 with TRBJ1-1; no clear D gene. CDR1 and CDR2 (germline): SGHDN, FVKESK. The CDR3 has 10 amino acids. The CDR3 coding sequence is TGTGCCAGCAGCCTCCCCGGGAGGGCTTTT. Amino acids: CASSLPGRAF.

This chain links TRBV6-5 with TRBJ1-2, with D perhaps TRBD1 (5 bases). The germline CDR1 and CDR2 sequences are MNHEY and SVGAGI. The length of the CDR3 is 15 residues. The V and J ends lost 4 bases and 3 bases respectively, with 15 bases between them. CDR3 DNA: TGTGCCAGCAGTTCTCGACCCCTCAGGGACTATGGCTACACCTTC. Protein: CASSSRPLRDYGYTF.